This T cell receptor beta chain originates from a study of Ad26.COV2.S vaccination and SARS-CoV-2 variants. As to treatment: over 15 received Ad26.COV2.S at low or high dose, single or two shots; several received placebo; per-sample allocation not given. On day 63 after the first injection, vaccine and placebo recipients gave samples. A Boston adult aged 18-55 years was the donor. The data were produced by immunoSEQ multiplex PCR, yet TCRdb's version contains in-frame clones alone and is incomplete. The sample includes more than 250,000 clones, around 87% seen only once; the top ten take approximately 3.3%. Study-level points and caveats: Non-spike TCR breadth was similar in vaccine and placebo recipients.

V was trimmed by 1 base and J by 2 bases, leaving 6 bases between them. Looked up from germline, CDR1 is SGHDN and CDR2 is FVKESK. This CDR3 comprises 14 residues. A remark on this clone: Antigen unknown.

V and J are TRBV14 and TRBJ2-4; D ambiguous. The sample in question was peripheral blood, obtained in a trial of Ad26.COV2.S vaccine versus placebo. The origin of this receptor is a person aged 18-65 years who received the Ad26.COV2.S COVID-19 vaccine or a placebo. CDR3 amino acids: CASSQATTKNIQYF. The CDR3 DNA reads TGTGCCAGCAGCCAAGCGACGACCAAAAACATTCAGTACTTC.